The present T cell receptor (beta chain) was sequenced within a study of shared clonotypes between healthy human individuals. The CDR3 sequence is 13 residues long. Trimming took 3 bases from V and 6 from J, leaving 6 bases between them. Germline V lookup: CDR1 MNHEY, CDR2 SMNVEV (reference sequence). TCRdb's table, derived via immunoSEQ multiplex PCR, lists solely in-frame clones and lacks some. The profile shows approximately 2.4 million clones, about 94% of them singletons. The sequence derives from a young man in good health. The material sequenced was naive CD4+ T cells sorted from blood. Subset given: CD45RA+ positively selected. This sequence joins TRBV27 and TRBJ1-6, with unresolved D. The CDR3: CASSFALNSPLHF. CDR3 in DNA: TGTGCCAGCAGTTTTGCACTTAATTCACCCCTCCACTTT.